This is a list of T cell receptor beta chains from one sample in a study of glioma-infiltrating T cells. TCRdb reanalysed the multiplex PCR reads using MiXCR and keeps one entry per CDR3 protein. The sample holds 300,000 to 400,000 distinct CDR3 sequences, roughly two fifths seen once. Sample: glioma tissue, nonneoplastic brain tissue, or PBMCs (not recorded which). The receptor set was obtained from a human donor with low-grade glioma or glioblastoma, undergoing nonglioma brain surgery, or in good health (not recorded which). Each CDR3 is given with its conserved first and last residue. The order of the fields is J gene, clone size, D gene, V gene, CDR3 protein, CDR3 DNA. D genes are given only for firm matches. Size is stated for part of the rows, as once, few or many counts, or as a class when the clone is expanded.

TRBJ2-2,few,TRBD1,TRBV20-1,CSARDRRQGFTGELFF,TGCAGTGCTAGAGATCGGCGACAGGGGTTCACCGGGGAGCTGTTTTTT
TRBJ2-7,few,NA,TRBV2,CASSDRWAGSYEQYF,TGTGCCAGCAGTGATCGGTGGGCGGGCTCCTACGAGCAGTACTTC
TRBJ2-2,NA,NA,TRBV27,CASTPRTGELFF,TGTGCCAGCACCCCTCGAACCGGGGAGCTGTTTTTT
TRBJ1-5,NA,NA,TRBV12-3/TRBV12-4,CASSVPTGSQPQHF,TGTGCCAGCAGTGTCCCCACGGGGAGTCAGCCCCAGCATTTT
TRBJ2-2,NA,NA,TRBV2,CASSELSGELFF,TGTGCTAGCAGTGAGCTATCCGGGGAGCTGTTTTTT
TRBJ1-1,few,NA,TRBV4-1,CASRLTTNTEAFF,TGCGCCAGCAGGCTGACCACAAACACTGAAGCTTTCTTT
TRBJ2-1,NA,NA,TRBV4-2,CASSLTPQGEQFF,TGTGCCAGCAGCTTGACCCCCCAGGGTGAGCAGTTCTTC
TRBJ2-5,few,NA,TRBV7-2,CASSPLAIQETQYF,TGTGCCAGCAGCCCACTAGCCATCCAAGAGACCCAGTACTTC
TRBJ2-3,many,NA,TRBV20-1,CSATGTSNTDTQYF,TGCAGTGCCACCGGGACATCGAACACAGATACGCAGTATTTT
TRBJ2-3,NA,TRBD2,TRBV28,CASSFLPAGATRYF,TGTGCCAGCAGTTTTCTCCCCGCGGGAGCTACGCGGTATTTT
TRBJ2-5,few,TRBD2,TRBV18,CASSPGLVQETQYF,TGTGCCAGCTCACCAGGACTAGTCCAAGAGACCCAGTACTTC
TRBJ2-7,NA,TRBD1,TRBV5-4,CASSWGDRGYEQYF,TGTGCCAGCAGCTGGGGGGACAGGGGTTACGAGCAGTACTTC
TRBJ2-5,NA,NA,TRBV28,CASSFPLSQDSLQETQYF,TGTGCCAGCAGTTTTCCCCTCTCCCAGGACAGCCTCCAAGAGACCCAGTACTTC
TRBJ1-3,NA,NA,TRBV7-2,CASRRWVGSGNTIYF,TGTGCCAGCAGGCGATGGGTGGGGTCTGGAAACACCATATATTTT
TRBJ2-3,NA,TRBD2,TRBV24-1,CATSKAGGGNTQYF,TGTGCCACCAGCAAAGCGGGAGGAGGGAATACGCAGTATTTT
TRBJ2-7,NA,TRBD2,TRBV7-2,CASSLAGVAGFDEQYF,TGTGCCAGCAGCTTAGCGGGGGTAGCGGGATTCGACGAGCAGTACTTC
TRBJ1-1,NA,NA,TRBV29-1,CSVGRYTEAFF,TGCAGCGTGGGGAGGTACACTGAAGCTTTCTTT
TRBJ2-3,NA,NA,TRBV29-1,CSGTYSTDTQYF,TGCAGTGGCACTTATAGCACAGATACGCAGTATTTT
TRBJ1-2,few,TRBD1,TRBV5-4,CASSSGQADYGYTF,TGTGCCAGCAGCTCGGGACAGGCGGATTATGGCTACACCTTC
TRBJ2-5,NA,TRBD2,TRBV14,CASSQGLLTSRETQYF,TGTGCCAGCAGCCAAGGCCTCCTGACTAGCCGAGAGACCCAGTACTTC
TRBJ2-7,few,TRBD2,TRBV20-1,CSAQGTSEHEQYF,TGCAGTGCTCAGGGGACTAGCGAGCACGAGCAGTACTTC
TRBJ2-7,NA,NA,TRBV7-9,CASSLGRGSGRYEQYF,TGTGCCAGCAGCTTAGGTAGGGGCTCCGGGCGCTACGAGCAGTACTTC
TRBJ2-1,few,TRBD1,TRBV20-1,CSAVDLRGTGGHEQFF,TGCAGTGCTGTAGATCTTCGCGGGACAGGGGGTCATGAGCAGTTCTTC
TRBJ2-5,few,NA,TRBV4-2,CASSQDRSHKETQYF,TGTGCCAGCAGCCAAGATAGAAGCCATAAAGAGACCCAGTACTTC
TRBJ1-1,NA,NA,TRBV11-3,CASGLGPAREAFF,TGTGCCAGCGGCTTAGGTCCCGCTCGTGAAGCTTTCTTT
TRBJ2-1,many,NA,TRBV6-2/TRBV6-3,CASSYWIARGTEQFF,TGTGCCAGCAGTTACTGGATAGCAAGGGGCACTGAGCAGTTCTTC
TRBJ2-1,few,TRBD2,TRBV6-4,CASSDGTSGSSYNEQFF,TGTGCCAGCAGTGACGGGACTAGCGGGAGCTCCTACAATGAGCAGTTCTTC
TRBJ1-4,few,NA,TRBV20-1,CSAPGRTNEKLFF,TGCAGTGCTCCGGGGCGAACTAATGAAAAACTGTTTTTT
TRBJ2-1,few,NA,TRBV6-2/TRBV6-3,CASSYALGAGPYNEQFF,TGTGCCAGCAGTTACGCCCTCGGGGCGGGACCCTACAATGAGCAGTTCTTC
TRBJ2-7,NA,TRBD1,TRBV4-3,CASSRLRDSVYEQYF,TGCGCCAGCAGCCGCTTAAGGGACAGCGTGTACGAGCAGTACTTC
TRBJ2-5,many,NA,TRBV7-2,CASSLVSSWETQYF,TGTGCCAGCAGCTTAGTTTCTAGTTGGGAGACCCAGTACTTC
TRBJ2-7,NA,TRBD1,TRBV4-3,CASSQGGTEVEQYF,TGCGCCAGCAGCCAAGGGGGGACAGAGGTCGAGCAGTACTTC
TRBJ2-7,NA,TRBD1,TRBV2,CASKINRDSSSYEQYF,TGTGCCAGCAAGATCAACCGGGACAGTAGCTCCTACGAGCAGTACTTC
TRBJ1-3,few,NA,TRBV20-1,CSLRQIPYSGNTIYF,TGCAGTCTAAGACAGATTCCCTACTCTGGAAACACCATATATTTT
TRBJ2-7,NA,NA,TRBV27,CASSPARGSSYEQYF,TGTGCCAGCAGTCCCGCCCGGGGTAGCTCCTACGAGCAGTACTTC
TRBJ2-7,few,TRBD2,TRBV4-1,CASSQVPREGLPGEQYF,TGCGCCAGCAGCCAAGTCCCCAGGGAGGGCCTCCCCGGCGAGCAGTACTTC
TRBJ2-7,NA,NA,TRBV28,CASSLFRNYEQYF,TGTGCCAGCAGTTTATTCAGGAACTACGAGCAGTACTTC
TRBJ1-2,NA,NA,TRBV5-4,CASSQYSRYGYTF,TGTGCCAGCTCCCAATACAGCCGGTATGGCTACACCTTC
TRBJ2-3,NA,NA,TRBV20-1,CSARPGPTDTLYF,TGCAGTGCTAGACCTGGGCCCACAGATACGCTGTATTTT
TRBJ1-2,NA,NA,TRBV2,CASSELPGRDTF,TGTGCCAGCAGTGAACTTCCAGGGCGGGACACCTTC
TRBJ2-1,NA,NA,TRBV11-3,CASSQGTKKDEQFF,TGTGCCAGCAGCCAGGGGACCAAAAAAGATGAGCAGTTCTTC
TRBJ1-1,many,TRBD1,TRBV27,CASPTGVNTEAFF,TGTGCCAGCCCGACAGGGGTTAACACTGAAGCTTTCTTT
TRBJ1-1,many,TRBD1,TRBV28,CASSFPPGQGITEAFF,TGTGCCAGCAGTTTTCCACCGGGACAGGGGATCACTGAAGCTTTCTTT
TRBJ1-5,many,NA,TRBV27,CASSLAGRVGISNQPQHF,TGTGCCAGCAGTTTAGCGGGCAGGGTCGGGATTAGCAATCAGCCCCAGCATTTT
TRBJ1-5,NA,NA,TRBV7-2,CASSPEGGTYSNQPQHF,TGTGCCAGCAGTCCAGAGGGGGGCACCTATAGCAATCAGCCCCAGCATTTT
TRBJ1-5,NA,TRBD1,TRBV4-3,CASSQRPWGQGEGQPQHF,TGCGCCAGCAGCCAACGGCCCTGGGGACAGGGGGAAGGACAGCCCCAGCATTTT
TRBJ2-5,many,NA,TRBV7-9,CASSLVGGVEETQYF,TGTGCCAGCAGCTTAGTCGGGGGAGTCGAAGAGACCCAGTACTTC
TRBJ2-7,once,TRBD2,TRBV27,CASSQIALAGAYEQYF,TGTGCCAGCAGTCAGATTGCACTAGCGGGTGCCTACGAGCAGTACTTC
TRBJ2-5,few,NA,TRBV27,CASSLWPRGPQETQYF,TGTGCCAGCAGTTTATGGCCCCGGGGCCCCCAAGAGACCCAGTACTTC
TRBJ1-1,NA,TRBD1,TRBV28,CASSFPDRVGTEAFF,TGTGCCAGCAGTTTCCCCGACAGGGTAGGGACTGAAGCTTTCTTT
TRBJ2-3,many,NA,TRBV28,CATTTGDYETSTDTQYF,TGTGCCACCACAACAGGGGACTACGAGACTAGCACAGATACGCAGTATTTT
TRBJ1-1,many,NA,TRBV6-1,CASSRRQANTEAFF,TGTGCCAGCAGTCGTCGACAGGCGAACACTGAAGCTTTCTTT
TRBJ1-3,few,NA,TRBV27,CASSPTTSGNTIYF,TGTGCCAGCAGTCCGACAACCTCTGGAAACACCATATATTTT
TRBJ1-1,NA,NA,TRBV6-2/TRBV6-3,CASRKQGYTEAFF,TGTGCCAGCAGAAAACAGGGATACACTGAAGCTTTCTTT
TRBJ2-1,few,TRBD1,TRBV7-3,CASSPTGSEQFF,TGTGCCAGCAGCCCGACAGGGAGTGAGCAGTTCTTC